Below are 7 T cell receptor beta chains sequenced from a single sample in a study of blood T cell repertoires in COVID-19. Sequencing used immunoSEQ multiplex PCR; TCRdb keeps in-frame clones, though not all of them. The sample lists tens of thousands of clones, around 84% seen once, with approximately 5.9% in the top ten. Sequencing was carried out using peripheral blood. The receptors originated from a human donor in a cohort sampled during active or convalescent COVID-19.

The rearrangement links TRBV6-5 to TRBJ1-3, with D possibly matching TRBD1 (6 bases). V dropped 6 bases and J dropped 0 bases, with 12 bases sitting between them. CDR1 is MNHEY and CDR2 is SVGAGI in the germline V gene. The CDR3 consists of 15 residues. The CDR3 nucleotides are TGTGCCAGCAGACAGGGAGGGAGCTCTGGAAACACCATATATTTT. Translated, it gives CASRQGGSSGNTIYF.

This chain uses TRBV4-2 with TRBJ2-3, with 12 bases fitting TRBD2. The V gene end was trimmed by 0 bases and the J gene end by 3 bases; junction bases not matched to a gene: 1. This CDR3 spans 16 amino acids. Per germline, CDR1 LGHNA and CDR2 YNFKEQ. In nucleotides, the CDR3 is TGTGCCAGCAGCCAAGATGGGACTAGCGGGACAGATACGCAGTATTTT. Amino acid sequence: CASSQDGTSGTDTQYF.

CDR3 DNA sequence: TGTGCCAGCAGCCAAGGGGGGGTCTACACAGATACGCAGTATTTT. Its protein is CASSQGGVYTDTQYF. The V and J genes are TRBV3-1 (or the pseudogene TRBV3-2) and TRBJ2-3; tentatively, D is TRBD2 (6 bases). Germline loops: CDR1 LGHDT, CDR2 YNNKEL (reference sequence). The CDR3 is made up of 15 amino acids. V lost 1 base and J 2 bases, leaving 10 bases between the germline ends.

The chain combines TRBV19 with TRBJ1-2; D is undetermined. The CDR3 length is 14 residues. Germline values: CDR1 LNHDA, CDR2 SQIVND (reference sequence). Trimming took 4 bases from V and 0 from J, leaving 9 bases between them. CDR3 residues: CASSTIATNYGYTF. Written as DNA, the CDR3 is TGTGCCAGTAGTACGATAGCTACTAACTATGGCTACACCTTC.

This sequence joins TRBV9 and TRBJ2-1; 9 nucleotides match TRBD2. CDR3 length equals 14 residues. V lost 0 bases, J lost 7 bases, and 2 bases stayed unmatched. The germline gives CDR1 SGDLS, CDR2 YYNGEE. This CDR3 is CASSVDLAGNEQFF. As DNA, the CDR3 is TGTGCCAGCAGCGTAGATCTAGCGGGGAATGAGCAGTTCTTC.

The V call is TRBV5-1, the J call TRBJ2-3; 9 bases fit TRBD2. From germline, CDR1 is SGHRS and CDR2 YFSETQ. V was pared by 0 bases and J by 2 bases, with 4 bases of the junction left unmatched. The CDR3 is 16 amino acids. CDR3 bases: TGCGCCAGCAGCTTGGGTGGCGGGGGGGCCACAGATACGCAGTATTTT. This gives the protein CASSLGGGGATDTQYF. The full variable domain, in which reference TRBV5-1 and TRBJ2-3 provide the parts outside the CDR3, is KAGVTQTPRYLIKTRGQQVTLSCSPISGHRSVSWYQQTPGQGLQFLFEYFSETQRNKGNFPGRFSGRQFSNSRSEMNVSTLELGDSALYLCASSLGGGGATDTQYFGPGTRLTVL.

The chain links TRBV6-2 or TRBV6-3 to TRBJ2-1, with D possibly TRBD1 on 6 matching bases. Germline loops: CDR1 MNHEY, CDR2 SVGEGT. The CDR3 runs to 13 residues. Trimming pared 4 bases from V and 7 bases from J, leaving 11 bases between. CDR3 nucleotides: TGTGCCAGCAGTTCCATACAGGGAAATGAGCAGTTCTTC. Translating gives CASSSIQGNEQFF.